This TCR beta chain emerged from a study of T cell changes during pregnancy in multiple sclerosis. Measured with immunoSEQ multiplex PCR; TCRdb has only the in-frame clones, and not every one. The profile shows about 40,000 clones, 80% to 95% of them singletons. Germline V gives CDR1 SGHRS, CDR2 YFSETQ. CDR3 length equals 13 residues. Trimming at V came to 8 bases and at J to 14 bases, leaving 14 bases not matched to a gene. The clonotype originates from a female donor with multiple sclerosis, enrolled in a pregnancy study. The specimen was CD4+ T cells from peripheral blood mononuclear cells, collected in the third trimester of pregnancy. J is TRBJ2-1 and V is TRBV5-1; 9 positions match TRBD2. The CDR3 loop reads CASSGSLDKSEFF. CDR3 coding DNA: TGCGCCAGTAGCGGGAGTTTAGATAAGAGTGAGTTCTTC.